These 8 T cell receptor beta chains were sequenced from one sample in a study of T cell repertoires in cytomegalovirus infection. These receptors' targets are unknown. TCRdb passed the reads through MiXCR, listing each CDR3 protein once. The sample consists of a few hundred thousand distinct CDR3 sequences, approximately 40% of them appearing once. The sample in question was cultured PBMCs, obtained from culture after CMV antigen stimulation. Receptors were obtained from a human donor in good health (CMV status not recorded). Some clones in this sample may be carry-over from other donors' samples.

V and J are TRBV6-1 and TRBJ2-1; 9 nucleotides match TRBD2. The V segment lost 2 bases and the J segment 5 bases; nucleotides outside the gene matches: 7. Germline V gene sequence: CDR1 MNHNS, CDR2 SASEGT. The CDR3 spans 16 residues. CDR3 amino acids: CASSEWGSGSNNEQFF. The CDR3 DNA reads as TGTGCCAGCAGTGAATGGGGTAGCGGGAGCAACAATGAGCAGTTCTTC.

This chain uses TRBV9 with TRBJ1-2; the match to TRBD1 covers 9 bases. The germline V gene has CDR1 SGDLS and CDR2 YYNGEE. V shed 5 bases and J 3 bases; nucleotides not matched to a gene: 8. This CDR3 is 15 amino acids long. CDR3 region: CASSPGQGYDYGYTF. CDR3 in DNA: TGTGCCAGCAGTCCGGGACAGGGCTATGACTATGGCTACACCTTC.

This clonotype turned up a few times. The rearrangement uses TRBV28 and TRBJ2-1; the match to TRBD2 covers 12 bases. V lost 6 bases, J lost 0 bases, and 6 bases stayed unmatched. CDR1 is MDHEN and CDR2 is SYDVKM in the germline V gene. CDR3 length: 17 amino acids. The CDR3 region is CASRSLAGGSSYNEQFF. The CDR3 nucleotides are TGTGCCAGCAGATCCCTAGCGGGGGGGAGCTCCTACAATGAGCAGTTCTTC.

The chain has TRBV19 and TRBJ2-1; 12 bases are a match to TRBD2. The length of the CDR3 is 17 residues. CDR1 LNHDA and CDR2 SQIVND come from the germline V gene (reference sequence). The trim removed 7 bases at V and 6 bases at J, leaving 13 bases unmatched. The CDR3 nucleotides read TGTGCCAGTACCTTAATGCCCGGGACTAGCGGGTTCAATGAGCAGTTCTTC. It specifies CASTLMPGTSGFNEQFF.

This clonotype has just a few counts. The V call is TRBV19, the J call TRBJ2-7, with 9 bases identical to TRBD1. V shed 5 bases, J shed 3 bases, and the junction held 8 bases outside the gene matches. The CDR3 has 15 amino acids. Germline CDR1 reads LNHDA; CDR2 reads SQIVND (reference sequence). The CDR3 DNA reads TGTGCCAGTAGTTTCGGGACAGGGCTAAGCTACGAGCAGTACTTC. This codes for CASSFGTGLSYEQYF.

The chain uses TRBV11-2 and TRBJ2-3, with 8 positions matching TRBD1. Trimming took 4 bases from V and 5 from J; bases not matched to a gene: 2. The CDR3 loop spans 13 amino acids. Germline CDR1 and CDR2: SGHAT and FQNNGV. This CDR3 reads CASSSDREDTQYF. The CDR3 nucleotides read TGTGCCAGCAGCTCGGACAGGGAAGATACGCAGTATTTT.

In this sample, this clonotype turned up a few times. The gene calls are TRBV7-9 and TRBJ1-2, with 8 bases fitting TRBD1. Germline V lookup: CDR1 SEHNR, CDR2 FQNEAQ (reference sequence). Trimming removed 5 bases from V and 4 bases from J; junction bases left unmatched: 9. This CDR3 has 15 residues. DNA of the CDR3: TGTGCCAGCAGCGCCACCGGGACAGGCATCTATGGCTACACCTTC. It yields the protein CASSATGTGIYGYTF. Full variable domain (remainder filled in from reference TRBV7-9 and TRBJ1-2): DTGVSQNPRHKITKRGQNVTFRCDPISEHNRLYWYRQTLGQGPEFLTYFQNEAQLEKSRLLSDRFSAERPKGSFSTLEIQRTEQGDSAMYLCASSATGTGIYGYTFGSGTRLTVV.

The chain recombines TRBV24-1 with TRBJ2-1, with D unresolved. The CDR3 extends over 13 amino acids. The V and J ends lost 3 bases and 6 bases respectively, with 8 bases between them. Germline V gives CDR1 KGHDR, CDR2 SFDVKD. CDR3 amino acids: CATSDGEGNEQFF. DNA for the CDR3: TGTGCCACCAGTGATGGGGAAGGCAATGAGCAGTTCTTC.